This record concerns one T cell receptor beta chain sequence. The antigen is undetermined. Expressed TCRB transcripts were sequenced because the entire RNA isolate underwent reverse transcription. TCRdb's copy holds only in-frame clones and misses some; the assay was immunoSEQ multiplex PCR. Altogether some 160,000 clones are present, roughly 9% being singletons, with the ten largest covering 0.7%. CDR3 length: 13 amino acids. V was clipped by 5 bases and J by 8 bases, with 12 bases between them. CDR1 MDHEN and CDR2 SYDVKM come from the germline V gene. These data belong to a study of beta chain features in type 1 diabetes. Findings and limits, study-wide: Type 1 diabetes patients showed a moderate but significant shortening of TCRB CDR3s in all four CD4+ subsets.

The V gene is TRBV28, the J gene TRBJ1-4; D remains unclear. This clonotype was obtained from a woman between 25 and 40 years old with type 1 diabetes. Sequencing input: central memory CD4+ T cells from blood. This chain's CDR3 is CASSMLGDEKLFF. CDR3 in DNA: TGTGCCAGCAGTATGCTAGGTGACGAAAAACTGTTTTTT.